This T cell receptor beta chain was captured by sequencing in a study of PD-1 blockade in classical Hodgkin lymphoma. The CDR3 is made up of 14 amino acids. Trimming took 4 bases from V and 4 from J, leaving 12 bases between them. CDR1 is SNHLY, CDR2 FYNNEI, per germline. The data were produced by immunoSEQ multiplex PCR, yet TCRdb's version contains in-frame clones alone and is incomplete. The top ten hold 2.6% of the sample, which has tens of thousands of clones, over 85% seen once. Documented time point: newly diagnosed, previously untreated cHL patient sample. Comparison relied on PBMCs that came from newly diagnosed, untreated classical Hodgkin lymphoma.

The sequence was obtained from a human donor with classical Hodgkin lymphoma. Sequencing was done on a sample of peripheral blood mononuclear cells (PBMCs). V and J are TRBV2 and TRBJ2-3; a weak D match, TRBD2 (5 bases). Here the CDR3 DNA reads TGTGCCAGCAGTGTTGGTTCGGGATCAGATACGCAGTATTTT. Its protein product is CASSVGSGSDTQYF.